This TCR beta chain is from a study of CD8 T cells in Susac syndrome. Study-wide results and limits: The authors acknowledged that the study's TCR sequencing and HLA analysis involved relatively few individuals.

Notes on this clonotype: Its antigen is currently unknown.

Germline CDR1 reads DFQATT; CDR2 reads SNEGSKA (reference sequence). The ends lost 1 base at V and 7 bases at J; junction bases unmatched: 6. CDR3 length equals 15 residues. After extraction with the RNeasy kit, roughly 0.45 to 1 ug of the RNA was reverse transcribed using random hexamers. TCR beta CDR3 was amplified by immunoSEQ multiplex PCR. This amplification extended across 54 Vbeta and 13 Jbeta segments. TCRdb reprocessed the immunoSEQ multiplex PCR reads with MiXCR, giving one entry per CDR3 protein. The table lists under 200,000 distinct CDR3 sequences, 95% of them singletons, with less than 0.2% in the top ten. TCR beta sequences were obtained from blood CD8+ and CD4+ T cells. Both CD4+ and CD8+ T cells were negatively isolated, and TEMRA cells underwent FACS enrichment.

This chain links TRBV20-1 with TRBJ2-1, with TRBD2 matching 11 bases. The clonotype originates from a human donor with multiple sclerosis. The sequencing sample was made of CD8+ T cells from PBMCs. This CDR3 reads CSARGWGLAANEQFF. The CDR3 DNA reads TGCAGTGCTAGAGGCTGGGGACTAGCGGCAAATGAGCAGTTCTTC.